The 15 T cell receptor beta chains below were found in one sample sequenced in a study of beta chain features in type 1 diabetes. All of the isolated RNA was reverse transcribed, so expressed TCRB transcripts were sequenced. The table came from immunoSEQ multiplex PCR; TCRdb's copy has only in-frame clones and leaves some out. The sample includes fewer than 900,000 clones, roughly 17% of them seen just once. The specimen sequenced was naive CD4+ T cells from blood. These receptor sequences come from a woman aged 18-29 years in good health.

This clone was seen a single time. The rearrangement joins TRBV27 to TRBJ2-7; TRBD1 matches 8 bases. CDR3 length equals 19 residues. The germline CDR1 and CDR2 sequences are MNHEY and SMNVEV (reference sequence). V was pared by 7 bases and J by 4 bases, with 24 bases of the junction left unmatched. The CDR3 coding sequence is TGTGCCAGCACTCCTCGCGGGACAGGTACGGGAGAGAGGGGATACGAGCAGTACTTC. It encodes CASTPRGTGTGERGYEQYF.

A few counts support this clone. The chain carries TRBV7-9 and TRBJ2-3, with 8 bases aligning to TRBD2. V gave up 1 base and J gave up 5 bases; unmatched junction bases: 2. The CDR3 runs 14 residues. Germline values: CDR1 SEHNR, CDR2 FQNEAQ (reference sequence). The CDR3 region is CASSLGSGIDTQYF. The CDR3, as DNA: TGTGCCAGCAGCTTAGGTAGCGGGATAGATACGCAGTATTTT. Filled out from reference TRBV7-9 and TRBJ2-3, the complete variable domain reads DTGVSQNPRHKITKRGQNVTFRCDPISEHNRLYWYRQTLGQGPEFLTYFQNEAQLEKSRLLSDRFSAERPKGSFSTLEIQRTEQGDSAMYLCASSLGSGIDTQYFGPGTRLTVL.

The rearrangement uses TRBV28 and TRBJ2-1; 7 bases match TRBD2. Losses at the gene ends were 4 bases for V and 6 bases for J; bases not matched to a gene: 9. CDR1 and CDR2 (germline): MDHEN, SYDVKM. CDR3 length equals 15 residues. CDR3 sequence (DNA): TGTGCCAGCAGTTCTACAAATATAGCGGGCAATGAGCAGTTCTTC. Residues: CASSSTNIAGNEQFF.

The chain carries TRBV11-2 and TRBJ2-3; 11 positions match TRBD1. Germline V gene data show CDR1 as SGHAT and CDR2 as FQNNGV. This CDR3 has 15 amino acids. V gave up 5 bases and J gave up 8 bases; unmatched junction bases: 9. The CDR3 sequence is CASSPRTGGLGTQYF. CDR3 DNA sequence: TGTGCCAGCAGCCCGCGGACAGGGGGCCTAGGTACGCAGTATTTT.

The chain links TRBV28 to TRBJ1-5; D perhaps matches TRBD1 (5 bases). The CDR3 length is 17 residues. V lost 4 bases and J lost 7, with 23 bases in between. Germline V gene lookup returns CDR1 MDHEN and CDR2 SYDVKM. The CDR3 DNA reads TGTGCCAGCAGTTCGCGTCCGAGCCCCCACACAGGACAGCCCCAGCATTTT. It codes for CASSSRPSPHTGQPQHF.

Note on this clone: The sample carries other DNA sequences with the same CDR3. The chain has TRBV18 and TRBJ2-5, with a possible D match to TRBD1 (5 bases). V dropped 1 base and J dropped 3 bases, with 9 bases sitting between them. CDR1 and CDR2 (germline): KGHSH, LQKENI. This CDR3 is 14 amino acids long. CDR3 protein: CASSPRGQKETQYF. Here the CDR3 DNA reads TGTGCCAGCTCACCACGGGGCCAAAAAGAGACCCAGTACTTC. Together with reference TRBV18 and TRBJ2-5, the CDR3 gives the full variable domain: NAGVMQNPRHLVRRRGQEARLRCSPMKGHSHVYWYRQLPEEGLKFMVYLQKENIIDESGMPKERFSAEFPKEGPSILRIQQVVRGDSAAYFCASSPRGQKETQYFGPGTRLLVL.

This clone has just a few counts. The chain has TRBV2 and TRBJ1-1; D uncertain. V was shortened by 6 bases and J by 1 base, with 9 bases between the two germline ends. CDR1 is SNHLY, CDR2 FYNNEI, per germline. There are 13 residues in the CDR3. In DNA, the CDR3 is TGTGCCAGCAGAGTCGTCTGGAACACTGAAGCTTTCTTT. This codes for CASRVVWNTEAFF.

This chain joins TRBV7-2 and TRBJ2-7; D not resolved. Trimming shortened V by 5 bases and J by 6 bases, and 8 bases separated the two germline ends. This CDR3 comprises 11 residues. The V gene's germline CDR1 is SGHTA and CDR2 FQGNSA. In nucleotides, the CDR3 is TGTGCCAGCAGCCCTCGGAGCGAGCAGTACTTC. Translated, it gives CASSPRSEQYF.

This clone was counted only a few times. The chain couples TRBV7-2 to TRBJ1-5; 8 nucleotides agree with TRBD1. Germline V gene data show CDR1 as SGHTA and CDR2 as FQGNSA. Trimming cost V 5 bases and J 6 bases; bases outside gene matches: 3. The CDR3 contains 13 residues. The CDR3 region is CASSQDRVQPQHF. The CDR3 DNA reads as TGTGCCAGCAGCCAGGACAGGGTTCAGCCCCAGCATTTT. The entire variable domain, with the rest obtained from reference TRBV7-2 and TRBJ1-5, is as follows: GAGVSQSPSNKVTEKGKDVELRCDPISGHTALYWYRQSLGQGLEFLIYFQGNSAPDKSGLPSDRFSAERTGGSVSTLTIQRTQQEDSAVYLCASSQDRVQPQHFGDGTRLSIL.

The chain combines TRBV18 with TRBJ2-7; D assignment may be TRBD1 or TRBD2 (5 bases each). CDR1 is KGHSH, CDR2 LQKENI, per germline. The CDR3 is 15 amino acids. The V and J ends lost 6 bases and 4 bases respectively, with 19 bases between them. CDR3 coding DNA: TGTGCCAGCTCCCCCCCCTCCCGGGGACGATACGAGCAGTACTTC. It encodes CASSPPSRGRYEQYF. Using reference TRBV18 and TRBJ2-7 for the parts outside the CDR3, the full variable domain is NAGVMQNPRHLVRRRGQEARLRCSPMKGHSHVYWYRQLPEEGLKFMVYLQKENIIDESGMPKERFSAEFPKEGPSILRIQQVVRGDSAAYFCASSPPSRGRYEQYFGPGTRLTVT.

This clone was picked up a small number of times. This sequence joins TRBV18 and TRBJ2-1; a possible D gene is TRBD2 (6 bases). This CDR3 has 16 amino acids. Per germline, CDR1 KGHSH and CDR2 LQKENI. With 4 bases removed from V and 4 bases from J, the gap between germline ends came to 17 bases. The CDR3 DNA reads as TGTGCCAGCTCACAGGGGCGAGGACTACTATACAATGAGCAGTTCTTC. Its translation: CASSQGRGLLYNEQFF.

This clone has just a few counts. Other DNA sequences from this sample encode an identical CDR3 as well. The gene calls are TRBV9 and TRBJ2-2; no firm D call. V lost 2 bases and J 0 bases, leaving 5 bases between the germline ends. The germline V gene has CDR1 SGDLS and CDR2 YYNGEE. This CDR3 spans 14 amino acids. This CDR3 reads CASSVSPNTGELFF. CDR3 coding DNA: TGTGCCAGCAGCGTCTCCCCGAACACCGGGGAGCTGTTTTTT.

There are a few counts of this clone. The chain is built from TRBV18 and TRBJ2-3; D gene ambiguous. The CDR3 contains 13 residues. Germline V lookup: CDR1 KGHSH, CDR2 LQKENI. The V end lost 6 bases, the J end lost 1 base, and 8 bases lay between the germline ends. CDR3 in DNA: TGTGCCAGCTCCCTCCCACGCACAGATACGCAGTATTTT. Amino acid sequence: CASSLPRTDTQYF.

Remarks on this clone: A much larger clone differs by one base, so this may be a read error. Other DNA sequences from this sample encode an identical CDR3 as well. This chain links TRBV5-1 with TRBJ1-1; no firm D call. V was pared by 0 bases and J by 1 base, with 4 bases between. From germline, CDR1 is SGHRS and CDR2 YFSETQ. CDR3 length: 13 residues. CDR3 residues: CASSLGRNTEAFF. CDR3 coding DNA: TGCGCCAGCAGCTTGGGCAGGAACACTGAAGCTTTCTTT. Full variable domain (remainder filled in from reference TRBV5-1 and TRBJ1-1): KAGVTQTPRYLIKTRGQQVTLSCSPISGHRSVSWYQQTPGQGLQFLFEYFSETQRNKGNFPGRFSGRQFSNSRSEMNVSTLELGDSALYLCASSLGRNTEAFFGQGTRLTVV.

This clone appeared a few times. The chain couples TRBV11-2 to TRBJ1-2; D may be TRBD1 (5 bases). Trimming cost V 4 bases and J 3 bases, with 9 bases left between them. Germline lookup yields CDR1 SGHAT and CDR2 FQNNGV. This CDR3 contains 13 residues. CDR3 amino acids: CASSWGTYYGYTF. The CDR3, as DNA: TGTGCCAGCAGCTGGGGGACTTACTATGGCTACACCTTC.